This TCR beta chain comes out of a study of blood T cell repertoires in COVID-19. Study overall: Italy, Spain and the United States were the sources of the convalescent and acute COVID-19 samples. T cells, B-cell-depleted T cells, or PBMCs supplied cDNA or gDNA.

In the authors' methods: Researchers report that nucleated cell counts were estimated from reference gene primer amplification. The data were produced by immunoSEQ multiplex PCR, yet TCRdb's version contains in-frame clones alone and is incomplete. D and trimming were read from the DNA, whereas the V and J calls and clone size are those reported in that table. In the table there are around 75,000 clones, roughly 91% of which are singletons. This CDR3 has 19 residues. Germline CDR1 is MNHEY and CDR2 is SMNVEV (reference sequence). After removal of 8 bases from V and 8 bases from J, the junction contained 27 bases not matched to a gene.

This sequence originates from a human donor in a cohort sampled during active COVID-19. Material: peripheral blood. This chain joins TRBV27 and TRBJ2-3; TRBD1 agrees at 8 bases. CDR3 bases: TGTGCCAGCGCCCACCGGGACAGGCTGACCCCTGTTCCCGGGCGTACGCAGTATTTT. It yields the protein CASAHRDRLTPVPGRTQYF.